The 9 T cell receptor beta chains below all came from one sample that was sequenced in a study of T cells after yellow fever vaccination. TCRdb used MiXCR to reprocess the 5' RACE reads, holding one entry per CDR3 protein. This table has some 120,000 distinct CDR3 sequences, roughly 15% appearing once. Sequenced here: CD8+ T cells sorted from PBMCs, sampled 5 days after the yellow fever booster vaccination. These receptors came from a man aged 18 to 35 who received the YFV17D yellow fever vaccine.

This clonotype turned up a few times. This CDR3 reads CASSATGVPYEQYV. CDR3 nucleotide sequence: TGCGCCAGCAGCGCCACAGGGGTTCCCTACGAGCAGTACGTC. The chain joins TRBV5-1 to TRBJ2-7, with TRBD1 matching over 7 bases. After removal of 4 bases from V and 2 bases from J, the junction contained 6 bases not matched to a gene. The CDR3 has 14 residues. Germline V CDR1 and CDR2: SGHRS, YFSETQ.

In its sample, this clonotype was seen a few times. The rearrangement joins TRBV29-1 to TRBJ2-7; 7 bases align to TRBD1. The CDR3 runs 12 residues. Germline loops: CDR1 SQVTM, CDR2 ANQGSEA. V dropped 4 bases and J dropped 3; count of bases not matched to a gene: 3. The CDR3 DNA follows: TGCAGCGTTGGAGACAGGGTCTACGAGCAGTACTTC. Protein product: CSVGDRVYEQYF.

The chain employs TRBV29-1 and TRBJ1-1, with D maybe TRBD1 (6 bases). V was pared by 7 bases and J by 2 bases, with 14 bases between. Germline CDR1 is SQVTM and CDR2 is ANQGSEA. The CDR3 is 13 residues long. The CDR3 DNA reads TGCAGCGCTGGGACACATACCAACACTGAAGCTTTCTTT. Encoded protein: CSAGTHTNTEAFF.

This rearrangement joins TRBV6-2 or TRBV6-3 to TRBJ1-5; 9 bases align to TRBD1. Germline V gene lookup returns CDR1 MNHEY and CDR2 SVGEGT. After removal of 7 bases from V and 3 bases from J, the junction contained 7 bases not matched to a gene. The CDR3 covers 15 residues. The chain's CDR3 is CASNTDRGYNQPQHF. CDR3 nucleotide sequence: TGTGCCAGCAATACCGACAGGGGGTACAATCAGCCCCAGCATTTT.

This chain uses TRBV27 with TRBJ2-1; D ambiguous. This CDR3 spans 15 amino acids. CDR1 and CDR2 (germline): MNHEY, SMNVEV (reference sequence). Trimming took 3 bases from V and 0 from J, leaving 9 bases between them. The CDR3 protein is CASSFDGSSYNEQFF. The DNA for the CDR3 is TGTGCCAGCAGTTTCGACGGATCCTCCTACAATGAGCAGTTCTTC.

The genes are TRBV14 and TRBJ1-3; the D is unclear. The germline gives CDR1 SGHDN, CDR2 FVKESK. The CDR3 contains 14 residues. V dropped 3 bases and J dropped 0 bases, with 6 bases sitting between them. The CDR3 DNA reads as TGTGCCAGCAGCCAGGGGTCCTCTGGAAACACCATATATTTT. It codes for CASSQGSSGNTIYF.

V is TRBV7-2 and J is TRBJ2-1; 8 bases line up with TRBD1. This CDR3 has 15 residues. Unmatched junction bases numbered 7, after V lost 5 bases and J lost 4 bases. CDR1 is SGHTA and CDR2 is FQGNSA in the germline V gene. As DNA, the CDR3 is TGTGCCAGCAGCCTAGACAGGGGTGGGTACAATGAGCAGTTCTTC. This sequence encodes CASSLDRGGYNEQFF.

There are a few counts of this clonotype. The chain carries TRBV7-9 and TRBJ2-7; TRBD2 aligns across 8 bases. After removal of 5 bases from V and 6 bases from J, the junction contained 9 bases not matched to a gene. CDR1 is SEHNR, CDR2 FQNEAQ, per germline (reference sequence). The CDR3 loop spans 14 amino acids. The CDR3: CASSAGAGVGEQYF. DNA for the CDR3: TGTGCCAGCAGCGCGGGAGCGGGGGTCGGCGAGCAGTACTTC.

This clonotype has only a few counts. The V call is TRBV9, the J call TRBJ1-1, with 8 bases identical to TRBD1. J lost 8 bases, V lost 3 bases, and 6 bases had no gene match. Germline-derived CDR1 and CDR2 are SGDLS and YYNGEE. The CDR3 length is 13 residues. CDR3 DNA sequence: TGTGCCAGCAGCGCTACAGGGGGTGAAGAAGCTTTCTTT. This translates into CASSATGGEEAFF.